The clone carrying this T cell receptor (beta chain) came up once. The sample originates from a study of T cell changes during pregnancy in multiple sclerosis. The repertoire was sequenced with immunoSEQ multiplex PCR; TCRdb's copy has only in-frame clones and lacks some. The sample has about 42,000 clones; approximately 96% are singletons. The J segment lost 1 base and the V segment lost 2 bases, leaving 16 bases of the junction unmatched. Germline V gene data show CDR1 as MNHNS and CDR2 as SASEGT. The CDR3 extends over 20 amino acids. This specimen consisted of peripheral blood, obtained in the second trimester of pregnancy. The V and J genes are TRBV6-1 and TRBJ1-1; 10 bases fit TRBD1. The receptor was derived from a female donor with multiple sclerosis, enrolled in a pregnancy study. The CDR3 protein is CASSEKPPPGTGVGNTEAFF. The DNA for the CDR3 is TGTGCCAGCAGTGAAAAGCCTCCCCCGGGGACAGGGGTGGGGAACACTGAAGCTTTCTTT.